This TCR beta chain appears in the sequencing data of a study of shared clonotypes between healthy human individuals (dated by TCRdb to about 2020). About the investigation overall: A couple of women and a few men aged 18 to 49 years were included in the cohort. For each donor, three plates each were used for CD4 naive and CD4 memory, two plates were used for CD8 naive, and one plate was used for CD8 memory. To estimate repertoire size and how much clonotypes are shared between individuals, the study performed deep sequencing of blood TCR repertoires from roughly five healthy adults. Different laboratories and diverse techniques were used to prepare libraries and sequence TCR repertoires, to increase sequencing depth and limit assay-specific biases. Per donor, leukapheresis produced somewhere between about 0.85 and 8.9 billion PBMCs.

What the work shows at the level of the full study, not this receptor alone: Even with the large sequencing depth, rarefaction of the sorted-subset datasets indicated that sequencing was incomplete. Pairwise subsampling led to the expectation that sequencing depth would affect the degree of clonotype sharing among donors. The small number of donors limited the genetic and exposure-history diversity represented. Estimated clonotype richness was generally larger for naive than for memory subsets. Compared with non-shared clonotypes, the clonotypes found in all four sorted-subset donors had higher generation probabilities. Sampling was restricted to blood, and TCR repertoires in tissues likely differ from the TCR repertoires found in blood. When a handful of donors were compared, the shared fraction of clonotypes was around 5.1% for naive CD4, more than 3% for naive CD8, more than 2% for memory CD4, and less than 0.45% for memory CD8.

Taken from cysteine to phenylalanine, the CDR3 has 14 residues. The only DNA kept is the CDR3, 42 bases in frame from the first base. Compared with germline, V lacks 0 bases and J lacks 9 bases; bases without a gene match: 4. From a lookup of the germline V gene, CDR1 and CDR2 are LGHNA and YSLEER. TCR CDR3 regions were amplified from genomic DNA by multiplex PCR using the deep immunoSEQ assay. Extracted genomic DNA from each cell subset was spread evenly across all wells of several immunoSEQ 96-well plates, with each plate serving as a replicate. For sorted subsets, approximately 190 ng of genomic DNA, equivalent to around 31,000 T cell genomes, went into each replicate PCR. The purified libraries were quantified using a Qubit 3.0 fluorometer, sized with a Bioanalyzer 2100, and then quantified again using the KAPA Library Quantification kit. Each immunoSEQ 96-well plate was sequenced on its own single-read 150-cycle Illumina NextSeq 550 flow cell. The original methods were these. The immunoSEQ output contained only junctional sequences without quality scores, so filtering could not match that applied to full-length reads. Sequences were annotated with PyIR, a Python wrapper for IgBLAST v1.9, using IMGT germline references to assign V/J genes and CDR3. Reads were removed for weak V/J assignments (E-value above 1e-6), missing CDR3, stop codons, out-of-frame junctions, or ambiguous translated residues. A V3J clonotype was defined by an identical inferred V gene, J gene, and CDR3 amino acid sequence. Percentage overlap between repertoires was calculated by dividing the number of shared unique clonotypes by the size of the smaller repertoire. Three approaches were used to assess repertoire richness: RTK rarefaction, the Chao1 estimator, and Recon v2.1 estimates of unobserved clonotypes. Generation probabilities for all TCRbeta clonotypes obtained by the gDNA method from a handful of donors were computed using OLGA. TCRdb provides this immuneACCESS table in a form limited to in-frame rearrangements. Some clones are lacking; in checked studies, under half of them reflect an unresolved V gene, and why the rest are absent is not known. V and J calls and clone size are copied from that table; D and trimming were computed from the DNA. The sample data list about 2 million clones, and about 95% of these were observed just once. Approximately 1% of the sample is in the top ten clones.

In regard to this clone: The clone's antigen remains unknown. It has no much larger one-base neighbor in the sample; base qualities were not kept.

For the CD8 naive samples, CD45RO-negative cells were positively selected for CCR7, yielding a CD45RA+CCR7+ population from which TemRA cells were excluded. Healthy HIV-negative adults with no recently reported acute infections or vaccinations were included as donors. All donors were Caucasian adults living in Nashville, Tennessee, USA. Blood was collected by leukapheresis, and PBMCs were isolated by Ficoll-Histopaque density gradient centrifugation and then cryopreserved in liquid nitrogen vapor phase. Analytical flow cytometry was used to check the purity and quantity of every magnetically sorted T cell population. Genomic DNA was isolated from every sorted fraction and measured by UV absorbance on a Nanodrop 2000c.

The chain is encoded by TRBV4-3 joined to TRBJ2-1; 8 bases in the middle match TRBD1. Sequencing used naive CD8+ T cells sorted from blood. The sample's cell subset or site label, decoded: CD45RA+CCR7+. This clonotype originated in a young man in good health. The CDR3 region has the sequence CASSQEDRDGEQFF. The DNA sequence is given as TGCGCCAGCAGCCAAGAGGACAGGGACGGTGAGCAGTTCTTC.